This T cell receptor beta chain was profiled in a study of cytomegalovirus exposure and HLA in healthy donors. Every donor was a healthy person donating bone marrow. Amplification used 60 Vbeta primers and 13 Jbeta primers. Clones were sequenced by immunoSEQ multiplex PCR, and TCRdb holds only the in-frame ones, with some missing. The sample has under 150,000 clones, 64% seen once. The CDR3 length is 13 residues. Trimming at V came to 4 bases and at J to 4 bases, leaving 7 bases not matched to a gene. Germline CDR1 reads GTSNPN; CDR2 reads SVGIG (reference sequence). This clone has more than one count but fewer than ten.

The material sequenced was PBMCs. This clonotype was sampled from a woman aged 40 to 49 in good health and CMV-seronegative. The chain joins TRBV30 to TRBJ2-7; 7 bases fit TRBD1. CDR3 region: CAWTTGNLYEQYF. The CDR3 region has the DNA TGTGCCTGGACGACAGGGAACCTTTACGAGCAGTACTTC.